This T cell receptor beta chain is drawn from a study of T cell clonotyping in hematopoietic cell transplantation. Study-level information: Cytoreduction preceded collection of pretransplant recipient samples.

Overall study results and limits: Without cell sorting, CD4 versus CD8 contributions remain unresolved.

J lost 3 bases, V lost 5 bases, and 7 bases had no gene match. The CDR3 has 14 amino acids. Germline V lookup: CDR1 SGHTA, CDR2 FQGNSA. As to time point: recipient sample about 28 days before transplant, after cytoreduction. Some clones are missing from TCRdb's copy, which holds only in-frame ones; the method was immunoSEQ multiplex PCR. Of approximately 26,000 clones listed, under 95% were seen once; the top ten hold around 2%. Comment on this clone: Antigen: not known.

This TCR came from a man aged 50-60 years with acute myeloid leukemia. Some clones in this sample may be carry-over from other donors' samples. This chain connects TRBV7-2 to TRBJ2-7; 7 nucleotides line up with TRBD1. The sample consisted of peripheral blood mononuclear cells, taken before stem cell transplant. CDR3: CASSTRQGIYEQYF. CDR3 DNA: TGTGCCAGCAGCACGAGACAGGGAATCTACGAGCAGTACTTC.